The 2 T cell receptor beta chains presented below share a single source sample, sequenced in a study of pediatric ulcerative colitis (dated by TCRdb to the late 2010s). The library was obtained by the immunoSEQ multiplex PCR assay. This is the immuneACCESS table as TCRdb keeps it, with only in-frame sequences that have V and J called. A part of the clones is gone; compared with another copy, unresolved V genes explain less than half, and the rest is unexplained. A total of tens of thousands of clones appear in this sample, around 75% of them only once. The ten largest clones represent around 7.8% of the sample. One to two pinch biopsies were taken from the rectum for research during colonoscopy. Sequences were obtained from gut tissue. The receptors here all came from a boy aged 5-17 years with severe ulcerative colitis.

The chain joins TRBV18 to TRBJ1-1; 7 bases are shared with TRBD1. The germline V gene has CDR1 KGHSH and CDR2 LQKENI. CDR3 length: 15 amino acids. The J segment lost 1 base and the V segment lost 4 bases, leaving 6 bases of the junction unmatched. The CDR3 reads CASSQGASKNTEAFF. As DNA, the CDR3 is TGTGCCAGCTCACAGGGGGCCTCTAAGAACACTGAAGCTTTCTTT.

CDR3 residues: CASSHRQGIYNEQFF. Here the CDR3 DNA reads TGTGCCAGCAGCCACAGACAGGGTATCTACAATGAGCAGTTCTTC. The V call is TRBV7-9, the J call TRBJ2-1; the match to TRBD1 covers 7 bases. V dropped 5 bases and J dropped 3; count of bases not matched to a gene: 7. The germline CDR1 and CDR2 sequences are SEHNR and FQNEAQ (reference sequence). This CDR3 has 15 residues.